This TCR beta chain was identified in a study of T cell responses to AZD1222 COVID-19 vaccine. The method was immunoSEQ multiplex PCR; TCRdb's version includes in-frame clones alone and lacks a portion of them. The sample has about 200,000 clones; under 95% are singletons. Study results and caveats: Donors, mostly white British, included more females; clonal diversity was possibly underestimated. Increased Spike-specific TCR breadth and depth were observed after two AZD1222 doses. Mapped onto spike, vaccine-associated CD4 TCRs spanned it and were dominant at 160-218 and 743-854.

As regards this clone: Its matching antigen is unknown.

Trimming at V came to 5 bases and at J to 4 bases, leaving 2 bases not matched to a gene. CDR3 length: 13 amino acids. The source was peripheral blood, collected on day 0 of MenACWY control vaccination. The rearrangement joins TRBV12-3 or TRBV12-4 to TRBJ1-1; 9 bases map to TRBD1. This clonotype was obtained from an adult in good health. The CDR3 here is CASSRQGGTEAFF. CDR3 bases: TGTGCCAGCAGTAGACAGGGGGGCACTGAAGCTTTCTTT.